The table lists the clone carrying this TCR beta chain with many counts. This entry is derived from a study of T cells in Graves' hyperthyroidism and ophthalmopathy. Germline CDR1 MDHEN, CDR2 SYDVKM. V gave up 3 bases and J gave up 2 bases; unmatched junction bases: 5. This CDR3 has 16 amino acids. Hyperthyroidism in the patients, aged 18 to 65, was newly diagnosed and under 2 months in duration. Patients having uncontrolled infection, another autoimmune disease, pregnancy or lactation were not included. The blood sample dates from first hyperthyroidism diagnosis, preceding any ophthalmopathy symptoms. RNA transcripts yielded amplified TCR beta CDR3 regions. First-round RT-PCR of the TCR CDR3 relied on the HTBI primer set. TCRdb re-analysed the multiplex PCR reads in MiXCR, keeping a single row per CDR3 protein. The sample consists of approximately 400,000 distinct CDR3 sequences, roughly 14% of them appearing once.

The sample consisted of blood. The receptor was derived from a woman aged 18-29 years with Graves' hyperthyroidism that later progressed to Graves' ophthalmopathy. The rearrangement uses TRBV28 and TRBJ2-7; 12 bases match TRBD2. The CDR3 reads CASSFTRLAGAYEQYF. The DNA of the CDR3 is TGTGCCAGCAGTTTCACTCGACTAGCGGGGGCCTACGAGCAGTACTTC.